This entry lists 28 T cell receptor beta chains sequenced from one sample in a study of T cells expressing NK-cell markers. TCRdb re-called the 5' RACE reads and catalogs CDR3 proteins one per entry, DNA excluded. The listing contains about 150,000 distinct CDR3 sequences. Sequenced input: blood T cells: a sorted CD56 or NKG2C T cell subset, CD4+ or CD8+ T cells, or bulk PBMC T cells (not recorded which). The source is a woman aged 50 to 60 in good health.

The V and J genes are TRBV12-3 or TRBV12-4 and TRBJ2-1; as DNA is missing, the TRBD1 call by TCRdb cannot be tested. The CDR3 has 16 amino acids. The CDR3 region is CASRNLDRILYNEQFF.

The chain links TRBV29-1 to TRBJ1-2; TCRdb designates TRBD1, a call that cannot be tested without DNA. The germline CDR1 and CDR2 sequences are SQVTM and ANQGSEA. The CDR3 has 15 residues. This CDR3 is CSVESPIRGRDGYTF.

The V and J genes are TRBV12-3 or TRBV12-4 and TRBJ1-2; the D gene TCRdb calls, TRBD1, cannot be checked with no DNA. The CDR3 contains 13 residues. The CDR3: CASSLGTDYGYTF.

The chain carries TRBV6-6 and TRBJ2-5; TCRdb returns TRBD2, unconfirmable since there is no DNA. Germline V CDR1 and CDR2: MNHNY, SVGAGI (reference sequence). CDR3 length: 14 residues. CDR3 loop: CASSYPGTQETQYF.

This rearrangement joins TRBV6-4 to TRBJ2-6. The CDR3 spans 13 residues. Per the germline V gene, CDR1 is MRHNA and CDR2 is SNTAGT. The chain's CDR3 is CASSDPGANVLTF.

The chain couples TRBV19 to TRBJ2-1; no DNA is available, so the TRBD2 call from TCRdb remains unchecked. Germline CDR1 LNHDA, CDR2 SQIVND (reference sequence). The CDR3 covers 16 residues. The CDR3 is CASSLQLAGVYNEQFF.

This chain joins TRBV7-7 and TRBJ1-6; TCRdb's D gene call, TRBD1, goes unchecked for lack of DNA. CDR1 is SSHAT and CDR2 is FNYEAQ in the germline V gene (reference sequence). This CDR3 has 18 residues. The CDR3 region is CASSLGIYQGDFGSPLHF.

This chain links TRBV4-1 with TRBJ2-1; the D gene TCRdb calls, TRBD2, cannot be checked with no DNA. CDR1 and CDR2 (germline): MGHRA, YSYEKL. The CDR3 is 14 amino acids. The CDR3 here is CASSQSGISDEQFF.

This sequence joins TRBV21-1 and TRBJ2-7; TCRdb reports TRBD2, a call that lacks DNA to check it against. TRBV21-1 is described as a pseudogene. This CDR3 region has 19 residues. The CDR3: CASSKGPPFTWTSSYEQYF.

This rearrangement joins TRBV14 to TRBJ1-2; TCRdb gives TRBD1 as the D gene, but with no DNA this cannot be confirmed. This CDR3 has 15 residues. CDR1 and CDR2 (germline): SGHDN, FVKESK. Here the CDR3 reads CASSQDHRGDYGYTF. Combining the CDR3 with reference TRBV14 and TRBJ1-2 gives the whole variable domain EAGVTQFPSHSVIEKGQTVTLRCDPISGHDNLYWYRRVMGKEIKFLLHFVKESKQDESGMPNNRFLAERTGGTYSTLKVQPAELEDSGVYFCASSQDHRGDYGYTFGSGTRLTVV.

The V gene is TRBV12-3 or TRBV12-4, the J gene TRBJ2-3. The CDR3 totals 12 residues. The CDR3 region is CAIGDSTDTQYF.

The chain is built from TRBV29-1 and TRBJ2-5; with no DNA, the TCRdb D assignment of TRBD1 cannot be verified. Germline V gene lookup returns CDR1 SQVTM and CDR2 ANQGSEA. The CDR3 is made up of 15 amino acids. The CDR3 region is CSVRGSQGAWETQYF.

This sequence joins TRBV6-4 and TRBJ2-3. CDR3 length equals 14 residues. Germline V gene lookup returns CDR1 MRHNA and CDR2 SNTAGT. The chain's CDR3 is CASSEGQGTDTQYF.

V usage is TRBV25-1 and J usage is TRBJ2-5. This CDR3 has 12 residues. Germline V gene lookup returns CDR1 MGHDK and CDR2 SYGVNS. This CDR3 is CASSERGETQYF.

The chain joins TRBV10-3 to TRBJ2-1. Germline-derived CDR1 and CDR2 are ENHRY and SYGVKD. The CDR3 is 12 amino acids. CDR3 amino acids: CAISENLDEQFF.

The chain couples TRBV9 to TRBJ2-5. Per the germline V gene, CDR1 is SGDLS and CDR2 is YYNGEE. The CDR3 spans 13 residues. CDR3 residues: CASSVDLEETQYF.

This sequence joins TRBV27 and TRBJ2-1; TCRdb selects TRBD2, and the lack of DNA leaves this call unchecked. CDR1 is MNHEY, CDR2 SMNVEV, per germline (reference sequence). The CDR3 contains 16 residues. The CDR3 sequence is CASSLLGTGSYNEQFF.

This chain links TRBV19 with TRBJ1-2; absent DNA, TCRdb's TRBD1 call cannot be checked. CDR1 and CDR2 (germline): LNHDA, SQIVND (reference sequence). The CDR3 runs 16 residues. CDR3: CAQEGPRDRLVDGYTF.

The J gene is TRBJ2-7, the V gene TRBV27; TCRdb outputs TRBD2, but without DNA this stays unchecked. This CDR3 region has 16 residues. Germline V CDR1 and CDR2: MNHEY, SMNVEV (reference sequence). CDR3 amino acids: CASSPESSGTDYEQYF.

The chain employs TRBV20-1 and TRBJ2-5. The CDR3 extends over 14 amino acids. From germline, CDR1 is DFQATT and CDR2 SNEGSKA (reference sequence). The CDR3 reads CSARDFRVQETQYF.

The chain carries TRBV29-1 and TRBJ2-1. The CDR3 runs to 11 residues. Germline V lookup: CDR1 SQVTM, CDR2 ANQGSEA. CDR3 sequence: CSVEVVGEQFF.

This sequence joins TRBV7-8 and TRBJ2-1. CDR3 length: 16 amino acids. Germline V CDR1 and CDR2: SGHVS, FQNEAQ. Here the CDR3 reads CASSLRRPASYNEQFF.

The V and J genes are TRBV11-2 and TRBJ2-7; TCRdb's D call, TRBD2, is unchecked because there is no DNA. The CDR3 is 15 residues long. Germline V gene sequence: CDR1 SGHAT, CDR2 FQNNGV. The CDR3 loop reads CASSLVGLASYEQYF.

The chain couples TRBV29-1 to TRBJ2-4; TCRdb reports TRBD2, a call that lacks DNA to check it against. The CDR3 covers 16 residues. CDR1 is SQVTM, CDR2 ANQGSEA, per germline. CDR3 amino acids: CSVESSASGSVNIQYF.

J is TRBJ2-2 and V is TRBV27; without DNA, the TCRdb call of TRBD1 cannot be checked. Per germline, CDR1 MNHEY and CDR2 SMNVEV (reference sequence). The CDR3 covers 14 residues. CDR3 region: CATLGQGNTGELFF.

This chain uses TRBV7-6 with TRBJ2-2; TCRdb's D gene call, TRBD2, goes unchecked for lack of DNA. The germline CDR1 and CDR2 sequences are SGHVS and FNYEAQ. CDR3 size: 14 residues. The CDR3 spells CASSWGPATGELFF.

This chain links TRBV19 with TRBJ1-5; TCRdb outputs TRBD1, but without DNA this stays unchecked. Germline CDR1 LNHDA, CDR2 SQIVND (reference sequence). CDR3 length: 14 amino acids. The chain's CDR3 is CASRDRGSNQPQHF.

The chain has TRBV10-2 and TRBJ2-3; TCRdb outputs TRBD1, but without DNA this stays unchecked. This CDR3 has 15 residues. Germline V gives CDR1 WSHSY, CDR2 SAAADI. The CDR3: CASSERGMRADTQYF.